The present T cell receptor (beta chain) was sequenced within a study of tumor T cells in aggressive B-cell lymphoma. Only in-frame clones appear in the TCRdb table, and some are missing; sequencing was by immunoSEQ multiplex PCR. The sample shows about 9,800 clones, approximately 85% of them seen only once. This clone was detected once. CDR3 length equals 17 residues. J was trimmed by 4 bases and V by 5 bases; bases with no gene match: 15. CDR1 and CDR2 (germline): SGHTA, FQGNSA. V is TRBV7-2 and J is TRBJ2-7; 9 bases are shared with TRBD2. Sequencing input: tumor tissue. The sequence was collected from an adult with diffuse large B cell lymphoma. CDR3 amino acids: CASSSRLAASPGYEQYF. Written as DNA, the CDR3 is TGTGCCAGCAGCAGTAGACTAGCGGCTAGCCCTGGGTACGAGCAGTACTTC.